What follows are 8 T cell receptor beta chains derived from one specimen sequenced in a study of OX40 agonist ivuxolimab in advanced cancers. Profiling relied on immunoSEQ multiplex PCR, and the TCRdb table lists in-frame clones only, not all of them. Among roughly 70,000 clones listed, about 88% were seen once. The specimen was CD4+ or CD8+ T cells sorted from blood, collected in a trial of the OX40 agonist ivuxolimab. These TCRs come from an adult with an advanced solid tumor such as melanoma, head and neck, liver or kidney cancer.

The chain uses TRBV18 and TRBJ1-3; D is ambiguous. V shed 3 bases and J shed 4 bases, with 16 bases lying between them. CDR1 is KGHSH, CDR2 LQKENI, per germline. The CDR3 sequence is 16 residues long. CDR3 in DNA: TGTGCCAGCTCACCCGCAGCCCCCCTGTCAGGAAACACCATATATTTT. Residues: CASSPAAPLSGNTIYF.

This rearrangement joins TRBV5-1 to TRBJ1-1; TRBD1 matches at 8 bases. J was trimmed by 3 bases and V by 4 bases; bases with no gene match: 5. This CDR3 contains 14 residues. The germline V gene encodes CDR1 SGHRS and CDR2 YFSETQ. The CDR3 coding sequence is TGCGCCAGCAGCCTCCTGACAGGGGACACTGAAGCTTTCTTT. Protein product: CASSLLTGDTEAFF. Looking up the rest from reference TRBV5-1 and TRBJ1-1 gives the full variable domain: KAGVTQTPRYLIKTRGQQVTLSCSPISGHRSVSWYQQTPGQGLQFLFEYFSETQRNKGNFPGRFSGRQFSNSRSEMNVSTLELGDSALYLCASSLLTGDTEAFFGQGTRLTVV.

This chain links TRBV7-2 with TRBJ1-3, with TRBD1 matching 11 bases. The J segment lost 4 bases and the V segment lost 3 bases, leaving 2 bases of the junction unmatched. Germline V gene data show CDR1 as SGHTA and CDR2 as FQGNSA. The CDR3 has 15 residues. CDR3 nucleotides: TGTGCCAGCAGCTTGGGACAGGGGGACGGAAACACCATATATTTT. Amino acid sequence: CASSLGQGDGNTIYF.

The chain employs TRBV30 and TRBJ1-5; 9 nucleotides agree with TRBD1. Germline trimming cut 5 bases from V and 3 bases from J; bases unmatched to any gene: 11. The germline CDR1 and CDR2 sequences are GTSNPN and SVGIG (reference sequence). The CDR3 has 16 amino acids. The CDR3 here is CAWCCTGGENNQPQHF. As DNA, the CDR3 is TGTGCCTGGTGTTGTACAGGGGGCGAGAACAATCAGCCCCAGCATTTT. Combining the CDR3 with reference TRBV30 and TRBJ1-5 gives the whole variable domain SQTIHQWPATLVQPVGSPLSLECTVEGTSNPNLYWYRQAAGRGLQLLFYSVGIGQISSEVPQNLSASRPQDRQFILSSKKLLLSDSGFYLCAWCCTGGENNQPQHFGDGTRLSIL.

The chain uses TRBV5-4 and TRBJ2-5; D is uncertain. CDR1 and CDR2 from the germline V gene are SGHNT and YYREEE (reference sequence). V was trimmed by 4 bases and J by 11 bases, leaving 18 bases between them. The CDR3 length is 13 residues. The CDR3 is CASSIDPVGEQYF. CDR3 DNA sequence: TGTGCCAGCAGCATAGACCCGGTCGGAGAGCAGTACTTC.

This clone appeared a few times. V gene TRBV19 combines with J gene TRBJ1-2; D might be TRBD1 (6 bases). Germline lookup yields CDR1 LNHDA and CDR2 SQIVND (reference sequence). With 9 bases removed from V and 4 bases from J, the gap between germline ends came to 9 bases. The CDR3 extends over 11 amino acids. CDR3 region: CASRTVYGYTF. CDR3 in DNA: TGTGCCAGCCGGACAGTCTATGGCTACACCTTC.

This chain joins TRBV28 and TRBJ2-2; 11 nucleotides agree with TRBD2. The germline V gene encodes CDR1 MDHEN and CDR2 SYDVKM. V dropped 3 bases and J dropped 4; count of bases not matched to a gene: 4. CDR3 length: 16 residues. This CDR3 reads CASSFLAGGVTGELFF. The CDR3 DNA sequence: TGTGCCAGCAGTTTTCTAGCGGGAGGTGTCACCGGGGAGCTGTTTTTT.

The sample holds one count of this clone. This chain links TRBV15 with TRBJ2-5; TRBD2 is a possible D gene (5 bases). The CDR3 consists of 15 residues. Germline assignment: CDR1 LNHNV and CDR2 YYDKDF (reference sequence). V dropped 0 bases and J dropped 5 bases, with 13 bases sitting between them. This CDR3 is CATSRDARAEETQYF. In DNA form, the CDR3 reads TGTGCCACCAGCAGAGATGCGAGGGCAGAGGAGACCCAGTACTTC.